This T cell receptor (beta chain) was identified in a study of long-term antiretroviral therapy in people with HIV. Findings and caveats of the study: Controls showed broader CDR3 length ranges than did the HIV repertoires. Dominating the repertoire at all time points were the clones that expanded before ART.

For this clone: Its antigen is unknown.

At survey level, the immunoSEQ assay was run in its v3.0 version. The table came from immunoSEQ multiplex PCR; TCRdb's copy has only in-frame clones and leaves some out. The sample has approximately 45,000 clones; about 89% are singletons. In each sample, roughly 1-10 million cryopreserved PBMC were present before DNA extraction. Germline CDR1 is MNHNS and CDR2 is SASEGT. V was clipped by 3 bases and J by 13 bases, with 15 bases between them. The CDR3 is 12 residues long. Specimen: unsorted PBMCs, collected 0.1 years before starting antiretroviral therapy. This clonotype was obtained from a woman between 50 and 59 years old with HIV. The genes are TRBV6-1 and TRBJ1-1; no clear D gene. DNA for the CDR3: TGTGCCAGCAGTGAGGCTTTGGGGTGGGTTTTCTTT. Amino acids: CASSEALGWVFF.